This TCR beta chain was identified in a study of T cell repertoires in cytomegalovirus infection. Overall study: From public TCR beta signatures came an indication of both CMV infection and matching HLA type.

This clonotype came up a few times. What it binds is unknown. TCRdb re-derived calls from the reads in MiXCR, one entry per CDR3 protein. The sample contains about 490,000 distinct CDR3 sequences, 11% of which appear only once. The germline gives CDR1 SGHTA, CDR2 FQGNSA. V was clipped by 5 bases and J by 7 bases; unmatched bases: 7. The CDR3 consists of 15 residues. Study-wide findings and caveats: Clonotype analysis showed dominance of the ex vivo response by HLA-C-restricted CMV-specific TCR beta clonotypes. Using cumulative public TCR beta family frequency, the authors identified those who carried CMV together with the relevant HLA.

The genes are TRBV7-2 and TRBJ1-5, with 11 bases matching TRBD1. This sequence originates from a human donor in good health (CMV status not recorded). Some clones in this sample may be carry-over from other donors' samples. Sequencing was carried out using PBMCs. The CDR3 DNA reads as TGTGCCAGCAGCCCTGTCGGGACAGGGGGACAGCCCCAGCATTTT. It specifies CASSPVGTGGQPQHF.